This TCR beta chain was retrieved from a study of T cell responses to AZD1222 COVID-19 vaccine. Study-level findings and limits: Spike-specific TCR repertoires showed rising breadth and depth after two AZD1222 doses. The donor cohort was predominantly white British with a female majority, and clonal diversity may have been underestimated. Regions left unmutated in variants are reportedly the target of nearly half of spike-specific TCRs.

Trimming left V 5 bases short and J 6 bases short, with 10 bases between. The CDR3 has 12 amino acids. Sequencing was performed with immunoSEQ multiplex PCR; in TCRdb, only in-frame clones are kept and a portion is missing. The top ten hold roughly 16% of the sample, which has about 56,000 clones, approximately 85% seen once. Concerning this clone itself: Its antigen is not known.

The V and J genes are TRBV12-3 or TRBV12-4 and TRBJ2-5; D not resolved. The material was peripheral blood, obtained on day 0 of AZD1222 vaccination. The receptor comes from an adult in good health. CDR3 sequence (DNA): TGTGCCAGCAGTCACCCGACGCAGACCCAGTACTTC. Translated: CASSHPTQTQYF.